Listed below are T cell receptor beta chains from one sample, sequenced in a study of blood T cell repertoires in COVID-19. Sequencing was performed with immunoSEQ multiplex PCR; in TCRdb, only in-frame clones are kept and a portion is missing. The sample includes a few hundred thousand clones, around 90% of them seen just once. The sequenced material came from peripheral blood. Source of these receptors: a man in his late teens or twenties with COVID-19, enrolled during active disease. CDR3s include the opening cysteine and the closing phenylalanine or tryptophan. D genes are given only for firm matches. Clone size appears in some rows only: once, few, many, or a class for an expanded clone.

J,V,size,D,DNA,CDR3
TRBJ2-5,TRBV7-2,-,-,TGTGCCAGCAGCTTAGAAGGCGGGGGCGATGAGTACTTC,CASSLEGGGDEYF
TRBJ1-6,TRBV2,-,-,TGTGCCAGCAGAGTTCCGACGACAGGAGTAAACTATAATTCACCCCTCCACTTT,CASRVPTTGVNYNSPLHF
TRBJ2-1,TRBV15,once,TRBD2,TGTGCCACCAGCAGGCGGGGGGGCTACAATGAGCAGTTCTTC,CATSRRGGYNEQFF
TRBJ2-3,TRBV4-1,-,TRBD2,TGCGCCAGCAGCCAGGTTTTTACGCGGGGGGACACGAATACGCAGTATTTT,CASSQVFTRGDTNTQYF
TRBJ2-1,TRBV7-9,-,-,TGTGCCAGCAGCCCCAGAGAGACAGTCTATCCCAATGAGCAGTTCTTC,CASSPRETVYPNEQFF
TRBJ2-5,TRBV7-9,-,-,TGTGCCAGCAGCTTAAGAGGTAGTGGGGAGACCCAGTACTTC,CASSLRGSGETQYF
TRBJ2-1,TRBV3-1/TRBV3-2,-,TRBD2,TGTGCCAGCAGCCAGACTAGCGGGAGTATCAATGAGCAGTTCTTC,CASSQTSGSINEQFF
TRBJ1-1,TRBV7-3,-,TRBD1,TGTGCCAGCAGCTTGACAGGGGTTCTGTTTGAAGCTTTCTTT,CASSLTGVLFEAFF
TRBJ2-1,TRBV2,-,-,TGTGCCAGCAGTGAAACTATTAGTGAGCAGTTCTTC,CASSETISEQFF
TRBJ2-1,TRBV7-2,-,-,TGTGCCAGCAGCTTGTTCAGGGTCAATGAGCAGTTCTTC,CASSLFRVNEQFF
TRBJ1-1,TRBV27,-,TRBD1,TGTGCCAGCAGTTCGTACTCGACAGGGTTGGGAGCTTTCTTT,CASSSYSTGLGAFF
TRBJ2-5,TRBV4-1,-,TRBD2,TGCGCCAGCAGCCAAGCGGAGCGGGGGGGCCGGGAGACCCAGTACTTC,CASSQAERGGRETQYF
TRBJ2-5,TRBV5-1,-,TRBD1,TGCGCCAGCAGCAAAACAGGGGGCGGTGGAGAGACCCAGTACTTC,CASSKTGGGGETQYF
TRBJ1-5,TRBV6-5,few,-,TGTGCCAGCAGTCCGACGGGGTATCAGCCCCAGCATTTT,CASSPTGYQPQHF
TRBJ2-1,TRBV24-1,-,TRBD1,TGTGCCACCAGTGATTGGGGGCAGGGGGATTACAATGAGCAGTTCTTC,CATSDWGQGDYNEQFF
TRBJ2-1,TRBV7-2,-,TRBD2,TGTGCCAGCAGGCATCCGGGACTAGCCTACAATGAGCAGTTCTTC,CASRHPGLAYNEQFF
TRBJ1-5,TRBV7-8,-,TRBD1,TGTGCCAGCAGCTTACTCCGGGACAGGGTAAATATCAATCAGCCCCAGCATTTT,CASSLLRDRVNINQPQHF
TRBJ2-2,TRBV2,-,TRBD2,TGTGCCAGCAGTGGGGCTAGCGGGGGTCGCGGGGAGCTGTTTTTT,CASSGASGGRGELFF
TRBJ2-7,TRBV18,few,TRBD1,TGTGCCAGCTCACCCGGGACAGGGAGGAACGAGCAGTACTTC,CASSPGTGRNEQYF
TRBJ2-7,TRBV7-9,few,TRBD2,TGTGCCAGCAGCTTAGCAGCGGGAGGGCTCTACGAGCAGTACTTC,CASSLAAGGLYEQYF
TRBJ2-1,TRBV6-1,-,-,TGTGCCAGCAGTGACCCTGGGCTACCGTCGAGCTACAATGAGCAGTTCTTC,CASSDPGLPSSYNEQFF
TRBJ2-7,TRBV7-2,-,TRBD1,TGTGCCAGCAGCTTAGACAGGGGGACCAACGAGCAGTACTTC,CASSLDRGTNEQYF
TRBJ1-2,TRBV27,-,-,TGTGCCAGCAGTTTAACTTTCCGTAGGGGTTTTAACTATGGCTACACCTTC,CASSLTFRRGFNYGYTF
TRBJ1-1,TRBV2,-,TRBD1,TGTGCCAGCAGTGAAGGACAGGGGGGGAACACTGAAGCTTTCTTT,CASSEGQGGNTEAFF
TRBJ2-3,TRBV11-3,-,-,TGTGCCAGCAGCTTAGACATAGCGATTAGCACAGATACGCAGTATTTT,CASSLDIAISTDTQYF
TRBJ2-3,TRBV30,once,-,TGTGCCTGGAGTGTAGTCGGGGCAGATACGCAGTATTTT,CAWSVVGADTQYF
TRBJ1-3,TRBV19,-,-,TGTGCCAGTAGTTGGCAATCAGGAAACACCATATATTTT,CASSWQSGNTIYF
TRBJ2-7,TRBV21-1,-,-,TGTGCCAGCAGCAAAGGCAACACCTACGAGCAGTACTTC,CASSKGNTYEQYF
TRBJ1-5,TRBV6-1,-,-,TGTGCCAGCAGTGAGTGGACAGATCAGCCCCAGCATTTT,CASSEWTDQPQHF
TRBJ2-3,TRBV27,-,TRBD2,TGTGCCAGCAGTTTATTTGGCGGGGGGATGAATACGCAGTATTTT,CASSLFGGGMNTQYF
TRBJ2-2,TRBV5-4,-,-,TGTGCCAGCAGCCCCCTTGAGGGAACCAACTCGAACACCGGGGAGCTGTTTTTT,CASSPLEGTNSNTGELFF
TRBJ2-7,TRBV6-1,-,TRBD2,TGTGCCAGCAGTGGGACTAGCGGGTTCACCCTCTACGAGCAGTACTTC,CASSGTSGFTLYEQYF
TRBJ1-2,TRBV2,-,TRBD1,TGTGCCAGCAGTGAGAGACAGGGGAACTATGGCTACACCTTC,CASSERQGNYGYTF
TRBJ2-5,TRBV27,-,-,TGTGCCAGCAAATCAGGGAGGAGGGAGACCCAGTACTTC,CASKSGRRETQYF
TRBJ2-7,TRBV5-1,-,TRBD1,TGCGCCAGCAGCTGGACAGGGAGCCACGAGCAGTACTTC,CASSWTGSHEQYF
TRBJ2-1,TRBV29-1,-,TRBD2,TGCAGCGTTTTCACTAGCGGGGGTTACAATGAGCAGTTCTTC,CSVFTSGGYNEQFF
TRBJ2-3,TRBV19,-,TRBD2,TGTGCCAGTAGTTTAGCGGGAGGAAGGGCAGATACGCAGTATTTT,CASSLAGGRADTQYF
TRBJ2-7,TRBV28,-,TRBD1,TGTGCCAGCAGTTCCCCGGGACAGGGGGCCTACGAGCAGTACTTC,CASSSPGQGAYEQYF
TRBJ2-5,TRBV6-5,-,TRBD2,TGTGCCAGCACCACTAGCGGGGGGCACCAAGAGACCCAGTACTTC,CASTTSGGHQETQYF
TRBJ2-1,TRBV9,-,TRBD2,TGTGCCAGCAGCGTTAGGGCGGGAGTAGCCTACAATGAGCAGTTCTTC,CASSVRAGVAYNEQFF
TRBJ2-1,TRBV7-8,once,TRBD2,TGTGCCAGCAGCTTTTTCGTGACTAGCGGGGGTACCAACAATGAGCAGTTCTTC,CASSFFVTSGGTNNEQFF
TRBJ2-2,TRBV13,once,-,TGTGCCAGCAGCCCGGGGAACACCGGGGAGCTGTTTTTT,CASSPGNTGELFF
TRBJ2-6,TRBV6-6,-,-,TGTGCCAGCTTTCCAGACAGCTCTGGGGCCAACGTCCTGACTTTC,CASFPDSSGANVLTF
TRBJ1-2,TRBV19,-,TRBD1,TGTGCCACCGAGCCGGGACAGGGCTATGGCTACACCTTC,CATEPGQGYGYTF
TRBJ2-1,TRBV6-1,-,TRBD2,TGTGCCAGCAGTGACCGACTAGCGGGGGCCGGCAATGAGCAGTTCTTC,CASSDRLAGAGNEQFF
TRBJ2-3,TRBV5-1,-,TRBD1,TGCGCCAGCAGCGGGACAGAGTTTGATACGCAGTATTTT,CASSGTEFDTQYF
TRBJ2-2,TRBV15,few,-,TGTGCCACCAGCAGAGCTCGGCACAGCCTCTCCGGGGAGCTGTTTTTT,CATSRARHSLSGELFF
TRBJ1-6,TRBV25-1,-,TRBD1,TGTGCCAGCAGTGGGGCCGGGACAGGGGTATCACCCCTCCACTTT,CASSGAGTGVSPLHF
TRBJ2-3,TRBV6-5,-,-,TGTGCCAGCAGTTACTCCGGGACAACCTACACAGATACGCAGTATTTT,CASSYSGTTYTDTQYF
TRBJ1-3,TRBV11-2,-,-,TGTGCCAGCAGCTTAGCTTCCTCTGGAAACACCATATATTTT,CASSLASSGNTIYF